This TCR beta chain is from a study of blood T cell repertoires in COVID-19. The overall study: Samples taken during acute and convalescent COVID-19 were collected in the United States, Italy and Spain. T cells, B-cell-depleted T cells, or PBMCs supplied cDNA or gDNA.

Repertoires were generated with immunoSEQ multiplex PCR, while TCRdb's copy carries only in-frame clones and drops some. The table shows under 300,000 clones, with 90% occurring only once. The junction had 15 bases not matched to a gene; V was cut back by 4 bases and J by 10 bases. The CDR3 spans 16 residues. The germline gives CDR1 SGHTA, CDR2 FQGNSA. This clonotype originated in a woman aged 55 to 70 with COVID-19, enrolled during active disease. This rearrangement joins TRBV7-2 to TRBJ2-1; TRBD2 matches 8 bases. The material sequenced was peripheral blood. The CDR3 spells CASSYPGGGGGREQFF. Here the CDR3 DNA reads TGTGCCAGCAGCTACCCGGGAGGGGGGGGCGGTCGAGAGCAGTTCTTC.